The sequence of this T cell receptor beta chain was determined in a study of control samples from healthy donors and cancer patients. TCRdb keeps only in-frame clones here, not all; method: immunoSEQ multiplex PCR. This table holds some 130,000 clones, roughly 92% found once. Germline CDR1 is KGHDR and CDR2 is SFDVKD. The CDR3 contains 13 residues. Details on this clone: The junction does not match germline at one end; this may be a read error.

The clonotype comes from a man aged 18 to 30 in good health. The sample taken for sequencing was blood. J is TRBJ2-1 and V is TRBV24-1; no clear D gene. CDR3 residues: CASSSYGDNEQFF. The CDR3, as DNA: TGTGCCTCCAGTTCGTACGGCGACAATGAGCAGTTCTTC.